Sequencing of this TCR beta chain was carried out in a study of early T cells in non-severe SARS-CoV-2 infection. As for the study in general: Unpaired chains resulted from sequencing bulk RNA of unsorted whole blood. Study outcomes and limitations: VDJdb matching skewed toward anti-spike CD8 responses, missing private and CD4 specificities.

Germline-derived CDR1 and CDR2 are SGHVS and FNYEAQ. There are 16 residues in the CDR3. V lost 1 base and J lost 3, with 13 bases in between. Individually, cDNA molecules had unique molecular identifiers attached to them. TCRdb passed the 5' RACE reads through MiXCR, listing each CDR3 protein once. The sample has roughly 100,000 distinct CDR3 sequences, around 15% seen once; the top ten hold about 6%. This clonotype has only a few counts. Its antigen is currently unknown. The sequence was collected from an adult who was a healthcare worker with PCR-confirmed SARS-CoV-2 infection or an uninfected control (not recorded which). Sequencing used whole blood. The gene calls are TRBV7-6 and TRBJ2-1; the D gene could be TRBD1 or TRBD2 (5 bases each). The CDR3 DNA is TGTGCCAGCAGCTTAGGGACACTAGAACGCTACAATGAGCAGTTCTTC. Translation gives CASSLGTLERYNEQFF.